This T cell receptor beta chain was sequenced in a study of blood T cells in healthy people across ages. Overall study findings and caveats: Both higher diversity and more naive CD4+ cells marked long-lived donors when set against aged donors.

Using a J-beta primer mix together with a sample-barcoded 5' primer, a second PCR was run for about 6 to 12 cycles. TCRdb independently ran MiXCR on the 5' RACE reads; one entry per CDR3 protein. The sample has about 680,000 distinct CDR3 sequences; 45% to 50% are singletons. About this clonotype itself: The antigen remains undetermined.

The CDR3 is 12 residues long. CDR1 SGHAT and CDR2 FQDESV come from the germline V gene (reference sequence). Sequencing used blood. This sequence originates from an older woman in good health. The gene calls are TRBV11-1 and TRBJ2-5, with 11 bases lining up with TRBD2. The J call is doubtful: the DNA matches TRBJ2-7 better. Here the CDR3 DNA reads TGTGCGACCAGTAGCGGGAGGGGCGAGCAGTACTTC. It encodes CATSSGRGEQYF.